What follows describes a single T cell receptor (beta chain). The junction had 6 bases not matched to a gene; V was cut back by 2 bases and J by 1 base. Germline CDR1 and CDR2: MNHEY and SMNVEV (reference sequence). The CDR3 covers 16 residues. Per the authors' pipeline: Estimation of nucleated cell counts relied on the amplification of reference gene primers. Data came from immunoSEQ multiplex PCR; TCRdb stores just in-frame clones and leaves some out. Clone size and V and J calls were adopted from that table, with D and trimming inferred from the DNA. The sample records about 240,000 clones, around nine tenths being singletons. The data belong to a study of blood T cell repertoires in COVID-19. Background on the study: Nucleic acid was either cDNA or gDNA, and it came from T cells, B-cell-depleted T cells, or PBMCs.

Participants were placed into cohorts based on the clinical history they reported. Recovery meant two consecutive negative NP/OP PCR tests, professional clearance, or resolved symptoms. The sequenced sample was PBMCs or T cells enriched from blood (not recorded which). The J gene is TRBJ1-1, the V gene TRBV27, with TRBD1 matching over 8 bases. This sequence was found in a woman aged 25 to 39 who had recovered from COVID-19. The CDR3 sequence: CASSLPDRGGNTEAFF. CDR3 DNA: TGTGCCAGCAGTTTACCCGACAGGGGCGGGAACACTGAAGCTTTCTTT.